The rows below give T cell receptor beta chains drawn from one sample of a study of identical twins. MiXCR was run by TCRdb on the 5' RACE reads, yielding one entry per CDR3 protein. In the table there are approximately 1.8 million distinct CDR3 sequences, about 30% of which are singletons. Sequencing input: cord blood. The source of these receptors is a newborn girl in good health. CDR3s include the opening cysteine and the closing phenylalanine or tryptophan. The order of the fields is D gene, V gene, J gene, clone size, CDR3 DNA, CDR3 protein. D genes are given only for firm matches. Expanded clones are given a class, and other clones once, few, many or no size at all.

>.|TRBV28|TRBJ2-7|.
TGTGCCAACAGTTTAGCGATCTACGAGCAGTACTTC
CANSLAIYEQYF
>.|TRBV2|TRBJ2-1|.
TGTGCCAGCAGCCTGGGTTTACAGTACTCCTACAATGAGCAGTTCTTC
CASSLGLQYSYNEQFF
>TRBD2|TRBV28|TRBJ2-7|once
TGTGCCAGCGACGACATAGCGGGAGGGCCTTATGAGCAGTACTTC
CASDDIAGGPYEQYF
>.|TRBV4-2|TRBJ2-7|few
TGTGCCAGCAGCCAAGAGATCGCAGGCTCCTACGAGCGGTACTTC
CASSQEIAGSYERYF
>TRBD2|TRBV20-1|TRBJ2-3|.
TGCAGTGCTAGAGGGCCTACATACGGCGGGAGAGGGACAGATACGCAGTATTTT
CSARGPTYGGRGTDTQYF
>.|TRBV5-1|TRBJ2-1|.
TGCGCCAGCGTCATCCGCCCTGGGGCCCATGAGCAGTTCTTC
CASVIRPGAHEQFF
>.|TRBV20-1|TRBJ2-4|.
TGCAGTGCTAGAGATACGGGTTCCGCCATTCAGTACTTC
CSARDTGSAIQYF
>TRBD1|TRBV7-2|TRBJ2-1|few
TGTGCCAGCAGCGTACATCGGACAGGGGGGAATGAGCAGTTCTTC
CASSVHRTGGNEQFF
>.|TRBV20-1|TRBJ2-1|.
TGCAGTGCTAGACGGGTCAGCTCCTACAATGAGCTGTTCTTC
CSARRVSSYNELFF
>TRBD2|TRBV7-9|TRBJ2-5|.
TGTGCCAGCAGCTTAAGAATTTCCGCCCCTCAAGCGGGGGAAGAGACCCAGTACTTC
CASSLRISAPQAGEETQYF
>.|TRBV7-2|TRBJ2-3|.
TGTGCCAGCAGCCGGACCGGGACCTCACCGCAGTATTTT
CASSRTGTSPQYF
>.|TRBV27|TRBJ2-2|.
TGTGCCAGCAGTTTATCCCTGGGCAGGGAGCTGTTTTTT
CASSLSLGRELFF
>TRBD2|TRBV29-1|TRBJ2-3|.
TGCAGCGTTGTACTAGCGGGGAGGGGCACAGATACGCAGTATTTT
CSVVLAGRGTDTQYF
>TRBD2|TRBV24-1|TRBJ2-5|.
TGTGCCACCAGTGATTCCTCCCCCATAGCGGGGGACTTCCAAGAGACCCAGTACTTC
CATSDSSPIAGDFQETQYF
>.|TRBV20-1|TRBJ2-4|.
TGCAGTGTTCCCCCCCTTCGACAGCTAGCCAAAAACATTCAGTACTTC
CSVPPLRQLAKNIQYF
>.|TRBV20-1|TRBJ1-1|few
TGCAGTGCTTCTACACGAGGGTTTAACACTGAAGCTTTCTTT
CSASTRGFNTEAFF
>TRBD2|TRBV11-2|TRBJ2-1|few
TGTGCCAGCAGCCCTATCCTCAGCGGGGGCTCCTACAATGAGCAGTTCTTC
CASSPILSGGSYNEQFF
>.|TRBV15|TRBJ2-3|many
TGTGCCACCAGCAGAGATCCAGCAGATACGCAGTATTTT
CATSRDPADTQYF
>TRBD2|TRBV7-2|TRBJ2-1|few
TGTGCCAGCAGCTTAGCTAGCGGGTGGAATGAGCAGTTCTTC
CASSLASGWNEQFF
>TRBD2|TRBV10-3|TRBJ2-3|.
TGTGCCATCAACGGGGGGTCTAAATACCAGTATTTT
CAINGGSKYQYF
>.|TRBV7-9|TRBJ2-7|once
TGTGCCAGCAGCCTCTTGACCTGGGAGCAGTACTTC
CASSLLTWEQYF
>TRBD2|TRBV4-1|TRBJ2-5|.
TGCGCCAGCAGCCGCAGGACTAGCAGGGAGCAAGAGACCCAGTACTTC
CASSRRTSREQETQYF